Following are 10 T cell receptor beta chains from one sample sequenced in a study of CD8 T cells in ankylosing spondylitis. TCRdb recomputed calls from the 5' RACE reads with MiXCR, one row per CDR3 protein. The sample consists of fewer than 250,000 distinct CDR3 sequences, more than 9% of them appearing once. Sequenced input: blood, either unsorted or a sorted T cell fraction (not recorded which). The receptors derive from a male donor with ankylosing spondylitis or in good health (not recorded which).

The chain carries TRBV7-9 and TRBJ2-7; TRBD2 is a possible D gene (5 bases). Looked up from germline, CDR1 is SEHNR and CDR2 is FQNEAQ (reference sequence). The CDR3 contains 13 residues. The V end was cut by 5 bases, the J end by 3 bases, with 11 bases between. CDR3 in amino acids: CASSLGLDYEQYF. DNA for the CDR3: TGTGCCAGCAGCCTAGGACTGGACTACGAGCAGTACTTC.

The rearrangement joins TRBV3-1 to TRBJ1-6; 9 nucleotides match TRBD1. V dropped 0 bases and J dropped 9; count of bases not matched to a gene: 3. CDR1 and CDR2 from the germline V gene are LGHDT and YNNKEL (reference sequence). The CDR3 length is 15 residues. The CDR3 DNA sequence: TGTGCCAGCAGCCAAGATGGGACAGGGCTTTCACCCCTCCACTTT. It yields the protein CASSQDGTGLSPLHF.

The sample holds many counts of this clonotype. CDR3 region: CAWSVRRTDTQYF. CDR3 in DNA: TGTGCCTGGAGTGTCCGTCGCACAGATACGCAGTATTTT. This chain joins TRBV30 and TRBJ2-3, with D hard to call. CDR1 and CDR2 from the germline V gene are GTSNPN and SVGIG (reference sequence). The CDR3 is made up of 13 amino acids. V shed 0 bases and J shed 1 base, with 5 bases lying between them.

This clonotype has a handful of counts. CDR3 region: CSARAPGMNTEAFF. The DNA of the CDR3 is TGCAGTGCTAGAGCTCCAGGAATGAACACTGAAGCTTTCTTT. This chain joins TRBV20-1 and TRBJ1-1; D is undetermined. The V gene's germline CDR1 is DFQATT and CDR2 SNEGSKA (reference sequence). This CDR3 has 14 residues. The ends were cut back, 1 base at V and 0 bases at J, with 9 bases in the middle.

V and J are TRBV4-2 and TRBJ2-7; 9 bases align to TRBD2. V lost 2 bases and J lost 4; bases outside the gene matches: 3. Germline V gives CDR1 LGHNA, CDR2 YNFKEQ. There are 14 residues in the CDR3. In DNA form, the CDR3 reads TGTGCCAGCAGCCAACCGGGACTAGCTTACGAGCAGTACTTC. Residues: CASSQPGLAYEQYF.

This sequence joins TRBV6-2 or TRBV6-3 and TRBJ2-4; no reliable D call. Per the germline V gene, CDR1 is MNHEY and CDR2 is SVGEGT. The CDR3 sequence is 15 residues long. Trimming stripped 4 bases from V and 0 bases from J, with 10 bases between. CDR3 protein: CASSFSNRAKNIQYF. CDR3 DNA: TGTGCCAGCAGTTTTTCCAACCGAGCCAAAAACATTCAGTACTTC.

This clonotype was recorded a few times. This chain joins TRBV18 and TRBJ2-4; 10 nucleotides match TRBD1. CDR3 size: 15 residues. Looked up from germline, CDR1 is KGHSH and CDR2 is LQKENI. V gave up 6 bases and J gave up 2 bases; unmatched junction bases: 4. CDR3 in amino acids: CASSRDRGTKNIQYF. The CDR3 coding sequence is TGTGCCAGCTCTCGGGACAGGGGAACCAAAAACATTCAGTACTTC.

A few counts support this clonotype. The rearrangement uses TRBV5-1 and TRBJ1-1; 11 bases agree with TRBD1. This CDR3 is 19 amino acids long. The V segment lost 4 bases and the J segment 5 bases; nucleotides outside the gene matches: 19. Per germline, CDR1 SGHRS and CDR2 YFSETQ. The CDR3 spells CASSPGQGAGGGRKTEAFF. In nucleotides, the CDR3 is TGCGCCAGCAGCCCTGGACAGGGGGCGGGTGGGGGTCGGAAAACTGAAGCTTTCTTT.

This clonotype came up many times. The V and J genes are TRBV20-1 and TRBJ2-3; D not certain. CDR3 length: 15 amino acids. CDR1 is DFQATT, CDR2 SNEGSKA, per germline (reference sequence). The ends were cut back, 3 bases at V and 2 bases at J, with 15 bases in the middle. Here the CDR3 DNA reads TGCAGTGCTAGCGACCGCGGAGTTAACACAGATACGCAGTATTTT. Translated, it gives CSASDRGVNTDTQYF.

In its sample, this clonotype was seen a few times. This chain joins TRBV29-1 and TRBJ1-1; maybe TRBD1 (5 bases). Trimming shortened V by 7 bases and J by 5 bases, and 20 bases separated the two germline ends. The germline V gene has CDR1 SQVTM and CDR2 ANQGSEA. CDR3 length equals 14 residues. The CDR3 nucleotides are TGCAGCGCAGGACGCGGGCCGGGGGAGACTGAAGCTTTCTTT. It codes for CSAGRGPGETEAFF.